The clone carrying this T cell receptor (beta chain) was counted at least ten times. Its specificity is not known. Noted time point: patch test 1, 2 weeks after DPC sensitization. The treatment: therapeutic diphenylcyclopropenone sensitization with weekly scalp DPC. Blood was collected ahead of every patch test applied. This entry belongs to a study of human T cells and chemical hapten exposure. The overall study: Small differences in pooled library volume mainly drove the variation in TCR yields per sample. Study outcomes and limitations: Expanded TCRs made up significantly more big CDR3 similarity clusters than controls did.

TCRdb analysed the RACE reads with MiXCR anew, one entry per CDR3 protein. Found here are around 340,000 distinct CDR3 sequences, around 7% of them singletons; the top ten hold 8% to 9%. The CDR3 runs 15 residues. Losses at the gene ends were 6 bases for V and 0 bases for J; bases not matched to a gene: 8. The germline V gene encodes CDR1 KGHSY and CDR2 FQNENV. The chain has TRBV16 and TRBJ2-7; 7 bases are a match to TRBD1. This TCR was sampled from a young woman with alopecia areata. Some clones in this sample may be carry-over from other donors' samples. Sequencing used whole blood, obtained in connection with sensitization to the hapten diphenylcyclopropenone (DPC). This CDR3 reads CASRLGQSLSYEQYF. As DNA, the CDR3 is TGTGCCAGCAGACTGGGACAGTCCCTCTCCTACGAGCAGTACTTC.